The clone carrying this T cell receptor beta chain was observed a handful of times. As yet, its antigen is unknown. The record originates from a study of CD8+ T cells in alopecia areata. Findings of the study overall: Although TCR sharing was seen in mice, sharing across patients was less clear, possibly for HLA-related reasons.

There are 16 residues in the CDR3. V trimming: 2 bases; J trimming: 4 bases; junction bases outside the gene matches: 8. Extraction and reverse transcription of RNA yielded cDNA as the sequencing template. Assay used: immunoSEQ multiplex PCR; TCRdb lists only in-frame clones, some missing. There are about 210,000 clones in the sample; about 57% occur only once, and 1.6% lies in the top ten. Treatment: oral pan-JAK inhibitor, 5-10 mg twice daily. Patients with alopecia areata provided lesional scalp punch biopsies as well as peripheral blood. PBMCs provided sorted CD4+ and CD8+ T cells. The genes are TRBV23-1 and TRBJ2-3; 8 positions agree with TRBD1. TRBV23-1 is given ORF status, its function remaining uncertain. Here the sequenced sample was CD4+ T cells sorted from blood, taken at week 4, from a patient treated with tofacitinib. The source of this sequence is a human donor with alopecia areata. CDR3 DNA sequence: TGCGCCAGCAGTCAAGCGGACAGGGTGGAGGCAGATACGCAGTATTTT. Protein sequence: CASSQADRVEADTQYF.